A single sample is the source of the 13 T cell receptor beta chains below, sequenced in a study of OX40 agonist ivuxolimab in advanced cancers. The repertoire was sequenced with immunoSEQ multiplex PCR; TCRdb's copy has only in-frame clones and lacks some. The sample holds approximately 70,000 clones, 86% seen once. Specimen: CD4+ or CD8+ T cells sorted from blood, collected in a trial of the OX40 agonist ivuxolimab. These receptors originate from an adult with an advanced solid tumor such as melanoma, head and neck, liver or kidney cancer.

The chain recombines TRBV21-1 with TRBJ2-5; TRBD2, the table's D call, lacks a check against the DNA. TRBV21-1 is deemed a pseudogene. CDR3 size: 15 residues. The CDR3 region is CASSTGSLFQETQYF. CDR3 coding DNA: TGTGCCAGCAGCACCGGGTCCCTGTTTCAAGAGACCCAGTACTTC.

The V call is TRBV5-1, the J call TRBJ2-1; no clear D. Trimming stripped 2 bases from V and 0 bases from J, with 6 bases between. This CDR3 is built from 14 residues. Per the germline V gene, CDR1 is SGHRS and CDR2 is YFSETQ. For the CDR3, the DNA is TGCGCCAGCAGCTTTGTGGGCTCCTACAATGAGCAGTTCTTC. This encodes CASSFVGSYNEQFF.

V is TRBV7-2 and J is TRBJ2-3; no firm D call. The CDR3 length is 14 residues. The germline gives CDR1 SGHTA, CDR2 FQGNSA. The V gene lost 5 bases and the J gene lost 5 bases, with 14 bases spanning the gap. The CDR3 here is CASSLRVGKDTQYF. CDR3 coding DNA: TGTGCCAGCAGCCTCCGGGTAGGGAAAGATACGCAGTATTTT.

The J gene is TRBJ2-5, the V gene TRBV7-2; 10 nucleotides agree with TRBD1. The CDR3 spans 16 residues. J was trimmed by 5 bases and V by 2 bases; bases with no gene match: 8. Germline V gives CDR1 SGHTA, CDR2 FQGNSA. This CDR3 reads CASSLNGQGVGETQYF. The CDR3, as DNA: TGTGCCAGCAGCTTAAACGGACAGGGGGTCGGTGAGACCCAGTACTTC. Together with reference TRBV7-2 and TRBJ2-5, the CDR3 gives the full variable domain: GAGVSQSPSNKVTEKGKDVELRCDPISGHTALYWYRQSLGQGLEFLIYFQGNSAPDKSGLPSDRFSAERTGGSVSTLTIQRTQQEDSAVYLCASSLNGQGVGETQYFGPGTRLLVL.

This clone has only one observation. This chain joins TRBV27 and TRBJ2-3; 9 bases are a match to TRBD2. Germline CDR1 is MNHEY and CDR2 is SMNVEV (reference sequence). The CDR3 length is 18 residues. With 4 bases clipped from V and 3 bases from J, the junction kept 14 bases outside the gene matches. CDR3 DNA: TGTGCCAGCAGTTCTGCCCCCCTCTCTAGCGGGGTGACAGATACGCAGTATTTT. Its translation: CASSSAPLSSGVTDTQYF.

The chain recombines TRBV27 with TRBJ2-5, with D perhaps matching TRBD2 (6 bases). The germline V and J ends were trimmed by 5 bases and 3 bases, with 13 bases remaining between them. The CDR3 spans 14 residues. CDR1 is MNHEY and CDR2 is SMNVEV in the germline V gene (reference sequence). The CDR3 nucleotides are TGTGCCAGCAGTGCCCGACTAGGTAAAGAGACCCAGTACTTC. As protein: CASSARLGKETQYF.

The chain couples TRBV9 to TRBJ1-2; D gene ambiguous. The V and J ends lost 5 bases and 8 bases respectively, with 25 bases between them. Per germline, CDR1 SGDLS and CDR2 YYNGEE. This CDR3 region has 16 residues. CDR3 coding DNA: TGTGCCAGCAGAGGGATTATGGCAGGCAACCCGATGGGCTACACCTTC. It is translated as CASRGIMAGNPMGYTF. Variable domain in full (rest from reference TRBV9 and TRBJ1-2): DSGVTQTPKHLITATGQRVTLRCSPRSGDLSVYWYQQSLDQGLQFLIQYYNGEERAKGNILERFSAQQFPDLHSELNLSSLELGDSALYFCASRGIMAGNPMGYTFGSGTRLTVV.

The rearrangement links TRBV28 to TRBJ2-5; 12 bases line up with TRBD2. V dropped 7 bases and J dropped 5; count of bases not matched to a gene: 8. The germline V gene has CDR1 MDHEN and CDR2 SYDVKM. CDR3 size: 15 residues. The DNA of the CDR3 is TGTGCCAGCACCACCCTAGCGGGGGGGGTGGAGACCCAGTACTTC. Translated, it gives CASTTLAGGVETQYF.

The genes are TRBV5-4 and TRBJ2-4; D ambiguous. The V end lost 3 bases, the J end lost 5 bases, and 12 bases lay between the germline ends. Germline CDR1 and CDR2: SGHNT and YYREEE (reference sequence). There are 14 residues in the CDR3. CDR3 sequence (DNA): TGTGCCAGCAGCTACCGAGCCGGGCAAAACATTCAGTACTTC. This translates into CASSYRAGQNIQYF.

V usage is TRBV4-1 and J usage is TRBJ1-1, with TRBD1 matching 7 bases. The germline CDR1 and CDR2 sequences are MGHRA and YSYEKL. The CDR3 is made up of 13 amino acids. Losses at the gene ends were 5 bases for V and 6 bases for J; bases not matched to a gene: 6. The CDR3 nucleotides read TGCGCCAGCAGCAGACAGGGTGACGCTGAAGCTTTCTTT. Its translation: CASSRQGDAEAFF.

The rearrangement links TRBV30 to TRBJ2-3; no clear D gene. From germline, CDR1 is GTSNPN and CDR2 SVGIG (reference sequence). The CDR3 sequence is 13 residues long. V lost 8 bases to trimming and J lost 1 base, with 13 bases between them. Written as DNA, the CDR3 is TGTGCCCGCCGGGTCACAGGCACAGATACGCAGTATTTT. Translating gives CARRVTGTDTQYF.

The chain carries TRBV15 and TRBJ1-4; unclear D gene. The CDR3 runs 15 residues. Germline V CDR1 and CDR2: LNHNV, YYDKDF (reference sequence). Trimming removed 5 bases from V and 5 bases from J, with 15 bases in between. CDR3: CATSRLQRFNEKLFF. The CDR3 DNA is TGTGCCACCAGCCGTCTCCAGAGATTCAATGAAAAACTGTTTTTT. Full variable domain (rest looked up from reference TRBV15 and TRBJ1-4): DAMVIQNPRYQVTQFGKPVTLSCSQTLNHNVMYWYQQKSSQAPKLLFHYYDKDFNNEADTPDNFQSRRPNTSFCFLDIRSPGLGDTAMYLCATSRLQRFNEKLFFGSGTQLSVL.

J is TRBJ2-1 and V is TRBV4-2; D gene ambiguous. Germline CDR1 reads LGHNA; CDR2 reads YNFKEQ. This CDR3 has 16 amino acids. V lost 0 bases and J 3 bases, leaving 12 bases between the germline ends. The chain's CDR3 is CASSQDLGRVYNEQFF. The CDR3 region has the DNA TGTGCCAGCAGCCAAGATCTTGGTAGAGTCTACAATGAGCAGTTCTTC.